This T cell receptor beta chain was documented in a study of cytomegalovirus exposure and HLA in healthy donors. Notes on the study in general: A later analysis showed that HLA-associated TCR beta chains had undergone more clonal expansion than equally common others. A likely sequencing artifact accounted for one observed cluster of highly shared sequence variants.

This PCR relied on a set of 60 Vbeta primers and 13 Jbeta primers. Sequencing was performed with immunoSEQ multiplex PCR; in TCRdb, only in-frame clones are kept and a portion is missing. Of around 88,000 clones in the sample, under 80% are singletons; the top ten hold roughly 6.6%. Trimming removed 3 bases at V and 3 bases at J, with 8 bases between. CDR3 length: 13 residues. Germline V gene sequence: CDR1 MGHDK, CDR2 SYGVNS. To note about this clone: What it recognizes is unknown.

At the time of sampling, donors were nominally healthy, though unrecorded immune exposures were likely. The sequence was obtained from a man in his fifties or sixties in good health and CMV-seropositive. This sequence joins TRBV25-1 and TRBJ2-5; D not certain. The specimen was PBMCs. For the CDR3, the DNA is TGTGCCAGCAGTGAGAAGCTAGAAGAGACCCAGTACTTC. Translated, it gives CASSEKLEETQYF.